Listed below are T cell receptor beta chains from one sample, sequenced in a study of immune cell composition in non-small cell lung cancer. The protocol was immunoSEQ multiplex PCR, while the TCRdb copy is restricted to in-frame clones and leaves out a portion. Of roughly 9,500 clones listed, around three quarters are singletons. Sequenced: non-adjacent lung tissue. All receptors derive from a human donor with non-small cell lung cancer. Each CDR3 is given with its conserved first and last residue. The order of the fields is CDR3 protein, CDR3 DNA, clone size, D gene, V gene, J gene. The D gene is left open where the match is weak. Clone size appears in some rows only: once, few, many, or a class for an expanded clone.

CDR3: CASSTRLAGGTDTQYF; DNA: TGTGCCAGCAGCACCCGACTAGCGGGGGGGACAGATACGCAGTATTTT; size: -; D: TRBD2; V: TRBV7-2; J: TRBJ2-3
CDR3: CASSQEKGGGSNTGELFF; DNA: TGCGCCAGCAGCCAGGAAAAAGGGGGGGGCTCGAACACCGGGGAGCTGTTTTTT; size: -; D: -; V: TRBV4-1; J: TRBJ2-2
CDR3: CASSRPFTDTQYF; DNA: TGTGCCAGCAGTCGGCCCTTCACAGATACGCAGTATTTT; size: few; D: -; V: TRBV2; J: TRBJ2-3
CDR3: CASSSPGQGSSINYGYTF; DNA: TGTGCCAGCAGCTCCCCGGGACAGGGTTCTTCCATTAACTATGGCTACACCTTC; size: -; D: TRBD1; V: TRBV7-2; J: TRBJ1-2
CDR3: CASSLGAGFYNSPLHF; DNA: TGTGCCAGCAGCTTAGGTGCAGGGTTCTATAATTCACCCCTCCACTTT; size: few; D: -; V: TRBV7-9; J: TRBJ1-6
CDR3: CASTRRRANEKLFF; DNA: TGTGCCAGCACTCGGCGGAGGGCTAATGAAAAACTGTTTTTT; size: -; D: -; V: TRBV28; J: TRBJ1-4
CDR3: CASSLVWTGDSPLHF; DNA: TGTGCCAGCAGCTTAGTCTGGACAGGAGATTCACCCCTCCACTTT; size: -; D: TRBD1; V: TRBV11-2; J: TRBJ1-6
CDR3: CASSVAAVWDEQFF; DNA: TGTGCCAGCAGCGTAGCGGCGGTCTGGGATGAGCAGTTCTTC; size: -; D: -; V: TRBV9; J: TRBJ2-1
CDR3: CASSLTQAGHQPQHF; DNA: TGTGCCAGCAGCTTAACCCAGGCAGGCCATCAGCCCCAGCATTTT; size: -; D: -; V: TRBV7-9; J: TRBJ1-5
CDR3: CASSASGRRETQYF; DNA: TGCGCCAGCAGTGCTTCAGGGCGTAGAGAGACCCAGTACTTC; size: -; D: -; V: TRBV10-1; J: TRBJ2-5
CDR3: CASSELRTGGAGGSNQPQHF; DNA: TGTGCCAGCAGTGAACTAAGGACAGGGGGCGCGGGGGGTAGCAATCAGCCCCAGCATTTT; size: -; D: TRBD1; V: TRBV6-1; J: TRBJ1-5
CDR3: CSVRDGINSPLHF; DNA: TGCAGCGTCCGGGACGGCATTAATTCACCCCTCCACTTT; size: -; D: -; V: TRBV29-1; J: TRBJ1-6
CDR3: CSVAGTGVANYGYTF; DNA: TGCAGCGTTGCCGGGACAGGGGTAGCTAACTATGGCTACACCTTC; size: -; D: TRBD1; V: TRBV29-1; J: TRBJ1-2
CDR3: CASSRTDSYNEQFF; DNA: TGTGCCAGCAGCCGCACGGACTCCTACAATGAGCAGTTCTTC; size: few; D: -; V: TRBV7-9; J: TRBJ2-1
CDR3: CASNLPIGANEKLFF; DNA: TGTGCCAGCAACCTACCGATTGGAGCTAATGAAAAACTGTTTTTT; size: once; D: -; V: TRBV5-8; J: TRBJ1-4
CDR3: CASSFSLSRLAVPYEQYF; DNA: TGTGCCAGCAGCTTTTCTCTCTCTCGGCTAGCGGTTCCCTACGAGCAGTACTTC; size: -; D: TRBD2; V: TRBV5-4; J: TRBJ2-7
CDR3: CASSKDDRDNSPLHF; DNA: TGTGCCAGCAGCAAAGACGACAGGGATAATTCACCCCTCCACTTT; size: few; D: TRBD1; V: TRBV5-8; J: TRBJ1-6
CDR3: CASSPGEGTGKLATNEKLFF; DNA: TGTGCCAGCAGCCCCGGCGAGGGTACAGGAAAGCTTGCAACTAATGAAAAACTGTTTTTT; size: few; D: -; V: TRBV4-2; J: TRBJ1-4
CDR3: CASSRTSGGADNSPLHF; DNA: TGTGCCAGCAGCCGTACTTCAGGGGGCGCGGATAATTCACCCCTCCACTTT; size: -; D: TRBD1; V: TRBV7-2; J: TRBJ1-6
CDR3: CASSSAKGGATDTQYF; DNA: TGTGCCAGCAGCTCCGCGAAGGGGGGTGCCACAGATACGCAGTATTTT; size: -; D: -; V: TRBV7-3; J: TRBJ2-3
CDR3: CASREGREQYF; DNA: TGTGCCAGCAGGGAAGGACGTGAGCAGTACTTC; size: -; D: -; V: TRBV2; J: TRBJ2-7
CDR3: CASRTVREGLWNEQFF; DNA: TGTGCCAGCAGGACAGTACGGGAGGGCCTTTGGAATGAGCAGTTCTTC; size: -; D: TRBD2; V: TRBV27; J: TRBJ2-1
CDR3: CASTLTGGDGYTF; DNA: TGTGCCAGTACCCTTACAGGGGGCGATGGCTACACCTTC; size: -; D: TRBD1; V: TRBV19; J: TRBJ1-2
CDR3: CASSRSGFSNTEAFF; DNA: TGTGCCAGTAGTCGGTCGGGGTTCTCGAACACTGAAGCTTTCTTT; size: -; D: -; V: TRBV19; J: TRBJ1-1
CDR3: CASSPRSSGISTGELFF; DNA: TGTGCCAGCAGTCCCCGCAGTAGCGGGATTAGCACCGGGGAGCTGTTTTTT; size: -; D: TRBD2; V: TRBV6-4; J: TRBJ2-2
CDR3: CASSLDRGPYEQYF; DNA: TGTGCCAGCAGTCTCGACAGGGGGCCCTACGAGCAGTACTTC; size: -; D: TRBD1; V: TRBV27; J: TRBJ2-7
CDR3: CASTVERGPIRTDTQYF; DNA: TGTGCCAGTACCGTCGAAAGGGGCCCTATTCGCACAGATACGCAGTATTTT; size: -; D: -; V: TRBV19; J: TRBJ2-3
CDR3: CAWSGGAQNNEQFF; DNA: TGTGCCTGGAGCGGAGGGGCGCAGAACAATGAGCAGTTCTTC; size: -; D: -; V: TRBV30; J: TRBJ2-1
CDR3: CASSQDRGPSGGYTF; DNA: TGTGCCAGCAGCCAAGACAGGGGCCCCTCGGGAGGCTACACCTTC; size: once; D: -; V: TRBV4-2; J: TRBJ1-2
CDR3: CAISEPTAGARNEQFF; DNA: TGTGCCATCAGTGAGCCCACGGCGGGGGCCCGGAATGAGCAGTTCTTC; size: -; D: -; V: TRBV10-3; J: TRBJ2-1
CDR3: CAWSVSSAVTDTQYF; DNA: TGTGCCTGGAGTGTGTCTAGCGCGGTCACAGATACGCAGTATTTT; size: -; D: -; V: TRBV30; J: TRBJ2-3
CDR3: CASRATSGGPEGETQYF; DNA: TGCGCCTCCCGGGCGACTAGCGGGGGACCAGAGGGAGAGACCCAGTACTTC; size: -; D: TRBD2; V: TRBV4-1; J: TRBJ2-5
CDR3: CASSITGTGTDTQYF; DNA: TGTGCCAGTAGTATAACCGGGACAGGCACAGATACGCAGTATTTT; size: -; D: TRBD1; V: TRBV19; J: TRBJ2-3
CDR3: CASSSLGVLNTEAFF; DNA: TGCGCCAGCAGCTCCCTTGGGGTTTTGAACACTGAAGCTTTCTTT; size: -; D: -; V: TRBV5-1; J: TRBJ1-1
CDR3: CASTRGEAVYNEQFF; DNA: TGCGCCAGCACTAGGGGGGAGGCGGTTTACAATGAGCAGTTCTTC; size: few; D: -; V: TRBV5-1; J: TRBJ2-1
CDR3: CASRQRLSPQDGYTF; DNA: TGTGCCAGCAGACAAAGACTTAGCCCACAGGATGGCTACACCTTC; size: few; D: -; V: TRBV6-6; J: TRBJ1-2
CDR3: CASSSPWGGSPLHF; DNA: TGTGCCAGCAGTTCTCCATGGGGTGGTTCACCCCTCCACTTT; size: -; D: -; V: TRBV28; J: TRBJ1-6
CDR3: CASSLGAHEDNEQFF; DNA: TGTGCCAGCAGCTTGGGGGCCCACGAGGACAATGAGCAGTTCTTC; size: -; D: -; V: TRBV11-2; J: TRBJ2-1
CDR3: CASSFRPYGQGNNSPLHF; DNA: TGTGCCAGCAGCTTTCGGCCTTACGGACAGGGAAATAATTCACCCCTCCACTTT; size: few; D: TRBD1; V: TRBV9; J: TRBJ1-6
CDR3: CASSPLRASGHPEQFF; DNA: TGTGCCAGCTCACCACTCAGGGCTAGCGGGCATCCAGAGCAGTTCTTC; size: -; D: TRBD2; V: TRBV18; J: TRBJ2-1
CDR3: CASRRSSTEQYF; DNA: TGTGCCAGCAGACGCAGTTCTACCGAGCAGTACTTC; size: -; D: -; V: TRBV2; J: TRBJ2-7
CDR3: CASSYGESGGRAFF; DNA: TGTGCCAGCAGCTATGGGGAATCGGGGGGGAGGGCTTTCTTT; size: -; D: -; V: TRBV7-9; J: TRBJ1-1
CDR3: CAWRAGTGRTEAFF; DNA: TGTGCCTGGAGGGCCGGGACAGGCAGGACTGAAGCTTTCTTT; size: -; D: TRBD1; V: TRBV30; J: TRBJ1-1
CDR3: CASSTRQENSPLHF; DNA: TGTGCCAGCAGCACCCGACAGGAGAATTCACCCCTCCACTTT; size: -; D: -; V: TRBV9; J: TRBJ1-6
CDR3: CASSLGGPHGYEQYF; DNA: TGTGCCAGCAGCTTAGGGGGGCCCCATGGATACGAGCAGTACTTC; size: -; D: -; V: TRBV7-6; J: TRBJ2-7
CDR3: CASRKTGGLNIQYF; DNA: TGTGCCAGTAGGAAGACAGGGGGATTAAACATTCAGTACTTC; size: -; D: TRBD1; V: TRBV19; J: TRBJ2-4
CDR3: CASSRDGAEAFF; DNA: TGTGCCAGCAGCCGGGACGGCGCTGAAGCTTTCTTT; size: few; D: -; V: TRBV2; J: TRBJ1-1
CDR3: CASSNGGLATDTQYF; DNA: TGTGCCAGCAGCAATGGGGGACTGGCGACAGATACGCAGTATTTT; size: -; D: -; V: TRBV21-1; J: TRBJ2-3
CDR3: CATSRDLERGAYYNEQFF; DNA: TGTGCCACCAGCAGAGATCTCGAGCGGGGGGCATATTACAATGAGCAGTTCTTC; size: -; D: TRBD2; V: TRBV15; J: TRBJ2-1
CDR3: CASSLQGRDTGELFF; DNA: TGCGCCAGCAGCCTACAGGGGCGCGACACCGGGGAGCTGTTTTTT; size: -; D: TRBD1; V: TRBV5-1; J: TRBJ2-2
CDR3: CASSRGGGYSPLHF; DNA: TGTGCCAGCAGCCGCGGCGGGGGGTATTCACCCCTCCACTTT; size: -; D: -; V: TRBV11-2; J: TRBJ1-6
CDR3: CASSPQGRPYEQYF; DNA: TGTGCCAGCAGCCCACAGGGGCGCCCCTACGAGCAGTACTTC; size: -; D: TRBD1; V: TRBV7-9; J: TRBJ2-7
CDR3: CASSYRTGALQAEAFF; DNA: TGTGCCAGCAGTTACAGGACAGGGGCCCTCCAGGCAGAAGCTTTCTTT; size: -; D: TRBD1; V: TRBV6-5; J: TRBJ1-1
CDR3: CASSLGQAYNQPQHF; DNA: TGTGCCAGCAGCCTTGGACAGGCTTACAATCAGCCCCAGCATTTT; size: -; D: TRBD1; V: TRBV5-6; J: TRBJ1-5
CDR3: CASTQESYGYTF; DNA: TGTGCCAGTACTCAGGAGAGCTATGGCTACACCTTC; size: -; D: -; V: TRBV19; J: TRBJ1-2
CDR3: CASSVASDSSYEQYF; DNA: TGTGCCAGCAGCGTAGCAAGCGACAGCTCCTACGAGCAGTACTTC; size: -; D: -; V: TRBV9; J: TRBJ2-7
CDR3: CASSLEVGLQWEQYF; DNA: TGTGCCAGCAGCTTAGAGGTGGGACTGCAATGGGAGCAGTACTTC; size: -; D: -; V: TRBV7-3; J: TRBJ2-7